The entry below gives a single T cell receptor (beta chain) sequence along with its context. This CDR3 is built from 16 residues. The germline V gene has CDR1 MGHRA and CDR2 YSYEKL. Trimming left V 0 bases short and J 3 bases short, with 15 bases between. The data originate from a study of blood T cell repertoires in COVID-19. At the level of the study: From the United States, Italy and Spain came samples of acute and convalescent COVID-19.

Some clones are missing from TCRdb's copy, which holds only in-frame ones; the method was immunoSEQ multiplex PCR. The table includes about 270,000 clones, about 89% detected once. The chain links TRBV4-1 to TRBJ2-7; D is perhaps TRBD1 (6 bases). This clonotype originated in a man aged 40-49 years with active or convalescent COVID-19. Sample: peripheral blood. The CDR3 DNA reads as TGCGCCAGCAGCCAAGATATCGAACAGGGTCGCTACGAGCAGTACTTC. This gives the protein CASSQDIEQGRYEQYF.